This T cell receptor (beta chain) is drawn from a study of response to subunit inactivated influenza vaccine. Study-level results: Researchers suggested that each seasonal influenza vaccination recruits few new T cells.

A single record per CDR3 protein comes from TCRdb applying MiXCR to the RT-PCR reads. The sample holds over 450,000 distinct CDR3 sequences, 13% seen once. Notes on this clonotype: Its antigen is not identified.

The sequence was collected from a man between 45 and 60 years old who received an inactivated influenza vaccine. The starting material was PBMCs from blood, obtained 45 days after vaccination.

The CDR3 sequence is CSATRDRVDEKLFF. The CDR3 nucleotides read TGCAGTGCTACCCGGGACAGGGTTGATGAAAAACTGTTTTTT. This chain uses TRBV20-1 with TRBJ1-4, with 9 nucleotides matching TRBD1. Trimming removed 4 bases from V and 6 bases from J; junction bases left unmatched: 6. The CDR3 is 14 residues long. Germline V gene sequence: CDR1 DFQATT, CDR2 SNEGSKA (reference sequence).